The 6 T cell receptor beta chains given below trace back to one sample, sequenced in a study of cytomegalovirus exposure and HLA in healthy donors. This PCR relied on a set of 60 Vbeta primers and 13 Jbeta primers. Repertoires were generated with immunoSEQ multiplex PCR, while TCRdb's copy carries only in-frame clones and drops some. This table holds tens of thousands of clones. The specimen was PBMCs. The receptors were sampled from a man in his forties in good health and CMV-seropositive.

The gene calls are TRBV10-3 and TRBJ2-7; 8 bases fit TRBD2. This CDR3 comprises 14 residues. Germline CDR1 reads ENHRY; CDR2 reads SYGVKD. The ends lost 6 bases at V and 5 bases at J; junction bases unmatched: 9. In nucleotides, the CDR3 is TGTGCCATCAGCACCAGGTCGGGAGGGAACGAGCAGTACTTC. Amino acids: CAISTRSGGNEQYF.

The CDR3 reads CASSERFLADNEQFF. CDR3 nucleotide sequence: TGTGCCAGCAGTGAACGGTTCCTTGCTGACAATGAGCAGTTCTTC. V usage is TRBV2 and J usage is TRBJ2-1; D remains unclear. Deletions cut 2 bases from V and 5 bases from J, with 13 bases between. CDR3 size: 15 residues. Germline assignment: CDR1 SNHLY and CDR2 FYNNEI.

In regard to this clone: Sequence at one end of the junction differs from germline and may be a read error. The gene calls are TRBV9 and TRBJ2-2; 10 bases line up with TRBD1. The CDR3 spans 16 residues. Per the germline V gene, CDR1 is SGDLS and CDR2 is YYNGEE. CDR3 sequence reads: CASSETGGQHTGELFF. The CDR3 nucleotides are TGTGCCAGCAGCGAGACAGGGGGCCAACACACCGGGGAACTGTTTTTT.

The chain carries TRBV18 and TRBJ1-1; 7 bases fit TRBD1. The CDR3 has 17 amino acids. Germline CDR1 reads KGHSH; CDR2 reads LQKENI. The junction had 9 bases not matched to a gene; V was cut back by 1 base and J by 1 base. CDR3 nucleotides: TGTGCCAGCTCACCACTCCCCACGGGACAGCCGAACACTGAAGCTTTCTTT. Translated, it gives CASSPLPTGQPNTEAFF.

The V call is TRBV5-1, the J call TRBJ2-7; a possible D gene is TRBD2 (6 bases). Germline-derived CDR1 and CDR2 are SGHRS and YFSETQ. Trimming shortened V by 4 bases and J by 2 bases, and 13 bases separated the two germline ends. This CDR3 is built from 14 residues. Here the CDR3 reads CASSLREETYEQYF. CDR3 bases: TGCGCCAGCAGCCTGAGGGAGGAAACCTACGAGCAGTACTTC.

The chain couples TRBV6-1 to TRBJ1-6; D not resolved. V dropped 2 bases and J dropped 8 bases, with 7 bases sitting between them. The CDR3 is 13 amino acids. Per the germline V gene, CDR1 is MNHNS and CDR2 is SASEGT. The CDR3 nucleotides are TGTGCCAGCAGTGAAAGTATAGATTCACCCCTCCACTTT. Translating gives CASSESIDSPLHF.